This T cell receptor (beta chain) came from a study of T-cell memory formation after mild COVID-19. For the study at large: Largely, TCR clusters stayed within a single donor.

5'RACE primed from the constant segment yielded TCR alpha and TCR beta cDNA libraries bearing sample barcodes and UMIs. TCRdb analysed the 5' RACE reads with MiXCR anew, one entry per CDR3 protein. The sample includes fewer than 150,000 distinct CDR3 sequences, approximately 5.9% of them seen just once. V lost 6 bases and J lost 2, with 10 bases in between. The CDR3 consists of 13 residues. Per the germline V gene, CDR1 is MNHEY and CDR2 is SVGAGI. Overall study results and limits: Clones that got smaller from day 15 to 85 had even CD4/CD8, while clones growing later tipped toward CD4+. A second wave of clones peaked on day 37, and their SARS-CoV-2 specificity went unconfirmed.

This clonotype was found a few times. Its antigen remains unknown. Material: PBMCs or a T cell subset sorted from them (not recorded which). This clonotype was obtained from an adult woman who had mild COVID-19 (a few samples of this study predate the infection). Cell type and time point are not known. V usage is TRBV6-5 and J usage is TRBJ1-1; D perhaps matches TRBD1 (5 bases). The CDR3 DNA reads TGTGCCAGCAGATTGGGACGTAACACTGAAGCTTTCTTT. Encoded protein: CASRLGRNTEAFF.